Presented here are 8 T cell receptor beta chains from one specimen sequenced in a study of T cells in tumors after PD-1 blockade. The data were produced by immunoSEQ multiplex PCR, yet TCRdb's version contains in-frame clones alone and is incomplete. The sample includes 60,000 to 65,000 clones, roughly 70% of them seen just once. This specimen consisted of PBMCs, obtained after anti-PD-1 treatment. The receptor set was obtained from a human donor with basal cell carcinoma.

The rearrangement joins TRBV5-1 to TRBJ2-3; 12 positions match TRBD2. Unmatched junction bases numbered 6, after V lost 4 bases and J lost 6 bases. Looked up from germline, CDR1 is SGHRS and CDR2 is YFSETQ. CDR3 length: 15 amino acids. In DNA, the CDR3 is TGCGCCAGCAGCCCTGATACTAGCGGGGGGGATACGCAGTATTTT. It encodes CASSPDTSGGDTQYF.

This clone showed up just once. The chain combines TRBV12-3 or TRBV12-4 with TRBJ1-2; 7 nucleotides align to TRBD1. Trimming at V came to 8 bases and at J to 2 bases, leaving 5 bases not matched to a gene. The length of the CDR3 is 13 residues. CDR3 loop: CASGKTGNYGYTF. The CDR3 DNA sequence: TGTGCCAGCGGCAAGACAGGGAACTATGGCTACACCTTC.

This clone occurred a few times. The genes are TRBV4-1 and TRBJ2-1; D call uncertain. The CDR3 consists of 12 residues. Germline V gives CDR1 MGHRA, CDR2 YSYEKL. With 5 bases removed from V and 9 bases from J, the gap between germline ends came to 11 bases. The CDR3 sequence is CASSYPLGEQFF. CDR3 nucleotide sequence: TGCGCCAGCAGCTACCCTCTAGGTGAGCAGTTCTTC.

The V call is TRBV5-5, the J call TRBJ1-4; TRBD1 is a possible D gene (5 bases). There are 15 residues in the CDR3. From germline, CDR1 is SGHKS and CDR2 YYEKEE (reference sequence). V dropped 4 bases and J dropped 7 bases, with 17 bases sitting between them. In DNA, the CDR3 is TGTGCCAGCAGCACCTTTGGAGGGGTGGGTGAAAAACTGTTTTTT. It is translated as CASSTFGGVGEKLFF.

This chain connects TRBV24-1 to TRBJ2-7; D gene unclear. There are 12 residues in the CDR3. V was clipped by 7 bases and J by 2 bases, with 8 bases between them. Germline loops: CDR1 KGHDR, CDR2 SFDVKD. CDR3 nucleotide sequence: TGTGCCACCAGAGGGCAGACCTACGAGCAGTACTTC. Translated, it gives CATRGQTYEQYF.

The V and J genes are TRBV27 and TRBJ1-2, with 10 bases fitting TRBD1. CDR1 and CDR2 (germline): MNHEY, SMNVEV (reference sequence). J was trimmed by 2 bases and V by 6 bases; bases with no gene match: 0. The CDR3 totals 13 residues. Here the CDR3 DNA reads TGTGCCAGCAGGACAGGGGGCAACTATGGCTACACCTTC. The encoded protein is CASRTGGNYGYTF.

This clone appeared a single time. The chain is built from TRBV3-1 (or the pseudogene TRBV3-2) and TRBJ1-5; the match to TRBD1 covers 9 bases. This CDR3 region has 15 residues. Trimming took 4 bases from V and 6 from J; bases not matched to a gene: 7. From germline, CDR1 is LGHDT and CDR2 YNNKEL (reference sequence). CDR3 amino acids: CASSLRQGDGQPQHF. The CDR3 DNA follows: TGTGCCAGCAGCCTTCGACAGGGGGATGGTCAGCCCCAGCATTTT.

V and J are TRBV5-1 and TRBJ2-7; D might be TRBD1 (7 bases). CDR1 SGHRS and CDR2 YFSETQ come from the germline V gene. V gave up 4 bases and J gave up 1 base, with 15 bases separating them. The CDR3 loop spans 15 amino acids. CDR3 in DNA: TGCGCCAGCAGCCGAGGCGGGACAGAATCCTACGAGCAGTACTTC. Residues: CASSRGGTESYEQYF.